What follows are 26 T cell receptor beta chains derived from one specimen sequenced in a study of cytomegalovirus exposure and HLA in healthy donors. Vbeta (60) and Jbeta (13) primers were used in the PCR. This table comes from immunoSEQ multiplex PCR, and its TCRdb copy is limited to in-frame clones, with some not included. The data hold about 150,000 clones, with 75% to 85% observed a single time. Input material: PBMCs. These receptors all come from a female donor in good health and CMV-seropositive.

Concerning this clone: At the DNA level, this CDR3 is encoded by other sequences in the same sample as well. V and J are TRBV10-3 and TRBJ1-6; the D is unclear. Per germline, CDR1 ENHRY and CDR2 SYGVKD. V was trimmed by 6 bases and J by 0 bases, leaving 9 bases between them. The CDR3 loop spans 15 amino acids. This CDR3 reads CAISPEGSYNSPLHF. CDR3 DNA: TGTGCCATCAGCCCTGAGGGCTCCTATAATTCACCCCTCCACTTT.

This sequence joins TRBV18 and TRBJ1-5, with no clear D. Per the germline V gene, CDR1 is KGHSH and CDR2 is LQKENI. The CDR3 totals 13 residues. With 2 bases removed from V and 4 bases from J, the gap between germline ends came to 6 bases. The CDR3 coding sequence is TGTGCCAGCTCACCAGGCAGTAATCAGCCCCAGCATTTT. It translates to CASSPGSNQPQHF. Based on the CDR3 plus reference TRBV18 and TRBJ1-5, the full variable domain is NAGVMQNPRHLVRRRGQEARLRCSPMKGHSHVYWYRQLPEEGLKFMVYLQKENIIDESGMPKERFSAEFPKEGPSILRIQQVVRGDSAAYFCASSPGSNQPQHFGDGTRLSIL.

This clone was seen once. This chain joins TRBV11-2 and TRBJ2-2; D unclear. Trimming took off 5 bases at V and 1 base at J, with 8 bases between the two ends. The CDR3 runs 14 residues. Germline V gene sequence: CDR1 SGHAT, CDR2 FQNNGV. CDR3 residues: CASSPSKNTGELFF. The CDR3 coding sequence is TGTGCCAGCAGCCCCTCTAAGAACACCGGGGAGCTGTTTTTT. The full variable domain, its missing parts supplied by reference TRBV11-2 and TRBJ2-2, is EAGVAQSPRYKIIEKRQSVAFWCNPISGHATLYWYQQILGQGPKLLIQFQNNGVVDDSQLPKDRFSAERLKGVDSTLKIQPAKLEDSAVYLCASSPSKNTGELFFGEGSRLTVL.

The chain is built from TRBV6-8 and TRBJ2-7; tentative D call: TRBD2 (6 bases). Per germline, CDR1 MNHGY and CDR2 SAAAGT. The V gene lost 8 bases and the J gene lost 3 bases, with 11 bases spanning the gap. This CDR3 comprises 12 residues. The CDR3 sequence: CASQRGGYEQYF. The CDR3 bases are TGTGCCAGCCAGAGGGGAGGCTACGAGCAGTACTTC.

The V gene is TRBV28, the J gene TRBJ1-4, with TRBD1 identical over 8 bases. The CDR3 has 16 residues. Trimming cost V 5 bases and J 4 bases; bases outside gene matches: 9. Germline loops: CDR1 MDHEN, CDR2 SYDVKM. CDR3 in DNA: TGTGCCAGCAGTCCTGGGACAGGAACAAATAATGAAAAACTGTTTTTT. Protein product: CASSPGTGTNNEKLFF.

The chain recombines TRBV5-1 with TRBJ2-1; TRBD1 matches 8 bases. Looked up from germline, CDR1 is SGHRS and CDR2 is YFSETQ. The CDR3 contains 15 residues. With V trimmed by 1 base and J by 6 bases, 6 bases remained unmatched. CDR3 region: CASSLIQGARNEQFF. The CDR3 nucleotides read TGCGCCAGCAGCTTGATCCAGGGGGCGCGCAATGAGCAGTTCTTC.

V gene TRBV10-1 combines with J gene TRBJ1-1; the match to TRBD1 covers 9 bases. The CDR3 covers 14 residues. Unmatched junction bases numbered 3, after V lost 6 bases and J lost 1 base. The germline V gene has CDR1 WNHNN and CDR2 SYGVQD (reference sequence). The CDR3 region is CASRADRGNTEAFF. The CDR3 nucleotides read TGCGCCAGCAGGGCGGACAGGGGGAACACTGAAGCTTTCTTT.

This clone has just one count. The chain employs TRBV2 and TRBJ2-3; 16 bases are shared with TRBD2. V dropped 6 bases and J dropped 1; count of bases not matched to a gene: 7. Germline lookup yields CDR1 SNHLY and CDR2 FYNNEI. This CDR3 has 18 residues. In DNA form, the CDR3 reads TGTGCCAGCAGCGGGGGACTAGCGGGGGGGCCGGGCACAGATACGCAGTATTTT. It translates to CASSGGLAGGPGTDTQYF.

Here the CDR3 DNA reads TGTGCCAGCAGCAGTTACAGGGGGGCGAACACTGAAGCTTTCTTT. This gives the protein CASSSYRGANTEAFF. The chain couples TRBV28 to TRBJ1-1; 8 bases map to TRBD1. The CDR3 runs to 15 residues. CDR1 and CDR2 (germline): MDHEN, SYDVKM. Unmatched junction bases numbered 7, after V lost 6 bases and J lost 1 base.

The genes are TRBV18 and TRBJ2-2; D remains ambiguous. This CDR3 has 15 residues. CDR1 and CDR2 from the germline V gene are KGHSH and LQKENI. V lost 1 base and J 6 bases, leaving 12 bases between the germline ends. The CDR3 coding sequence is TGTGCCAGCTCACCACTAGGAGTCCCCGCCGGGGAGCTGTTTTTT. Encoded protein: CASSPLGVPAGELFF.

The chain combines TRBV14 with TRBJ1-1; 7 nucleotides agree with TRBD1. CDR1 and CDR2 (germline): SGHDN, FVKESK. The ends lost 9 bases at V and 3 bases at J; junction bases unmatched: 7. The CDR3 is 13 amino acids. This chain's CDR3 is CASSRGRDTEAFF. The CDR3 DNA sequence: TGTGCCAGTTCGAGGGGGCGGGACACTGAAGCTTTCTTT.

The chain couples TRBV6-5 to TRBJ1-6; 7 bases map to TRBD1. With 4 bases clipped from V and 7 bases from J, the junction kept 4 bases outside the gene matches. The CDR3 loop spans 14 amino acids. In germline, CDR1 is MNHEY, CDR2 SVGAGI. In DNA, the CDR3 is TGTGCCAGCAGTTTCGGGACAGAGAATTCACCCCTCCACTTT. This codes for CASSFGTENSPLHF.

The chain employs TRBV6-4 and TRBJ1-2; 11 bases line up with TRBD1. V lost 9 bases and J lost 6; bases outside the gene matches: 3. There are 12 residues in the CDR3. Germline V CDR1 and CDR2: MRHNA, SNTAGT. Written as DNA, the CDR3 is TGTGCCAGGCGGACAGGGGGCGATGGCTACACCTTC. As protein: CARRTGGDGYTF.

The chain joins TRBV7-9 to TRBJ2-3; weak D call: TRBD2 (6 bases). The germline V and J ends were trimmed by 3 bases and 1 base, with 20 bases remaining between them. The germline CDR1 and CDR2 sequences are SEHNR and FQNEAQ (reference sequence). The CDR3 is 18 amino acids. The CDR3 nucleotides are TGTGCCAGCAGCTTGACGGCCAGGAGACTAGTCGGCACAGATACGCAGTATTTT. It specifies CASSLTARRLVGTDTQYF.

There are a few counts of this clone. CDR3 coding DNA: TGTGCCTGGAGTCGTGGAGCGGGCGGAAACACCATATATTTT. This translates into CAWSRGAGGNTIYF. The genes are TRBV30 and TRBJ1-3; D is unclear. The CDR3 is 14 residues long. Trimming left V 2 bases short and J 4 bases short, with 12 bases between. Germline V gene sequence: CDR1 GTSNPN, CDR2 SVGIG (reference sequence). Full variable domain (missing parts from reference TRBV30 and TRBJ1-3): SQTIHQWPATLVQPVGSPLSLECTVEGTSNPNLYWYRQAAGRGLQLLFYSVGIGQISSEVPQNLSASRPQDRQFILSSKKLLLSDSGFYLCAWSRGAGGNTIYFGEGSWLTVV.

This chain uses TRBV28 with TRBJ1-6; D is unclear. The CDR3 extends over 15 amino acids. The V gene's germline CDR1 is MDHEN and CDR2 SYDVKM. The germline V and J ends were trimmed by 6 bases and 4 bases, with 13 bases remaining between them. CDR3 sequence reads: CASRTRGQYNSPLHF. The CDR3 DNA reads as TGTGCCAGCAGGACACGCGGGCAATATAATTCACCCCTCCACTTT.

The chain uses TRBV5-1 and TRBJ2-3; 7 bases fit TRBD2. V shed 0 bases and J 4 bases; nucleotides not matched to a gene: 5. Per the germline V gene, CDR1 is SGHRS and CDR2 is YFSETQ. CDR3 size: 15 residues. The CDR3 loop is CASSLAVGGADTQYF. CDR3 in DNA: TGCGCCAGCAGCTTGGCCGTGGGGGGGGCAGATACGCAGTATTTT.

This chain uses TRBV29-1 with TRBJ1-2, with 7 bases aligning to TRBD1. Germline values: CDR1 SQVTM, CDR2 ANQGSEA. The CDR3 is made up of 11 amino acids. V trimming: 4 bases; J trimming: 7 bases; junction bases outside the gene matches: 3. This chain's CDR3 is CSVADRPGYTF. CDR3 in DNA: TGCAGCGTTGCGGACAGGCCTGGCTACACCTTC.

The chain carries TRBV14 and TRBJ1-2, with TRBD1 as a possible D gene (6 bases). V was shortened by 0 bases and J by 4 bases, with 9 bases between the two germline ends. This CDR3 has 14 amino acids. Germline assignment: CDR1 SGHDN and CDR2 FVKESK. The CDR3 region has the DNA TGTGCCAGCAGCCAAGACGACAGGATCTATGGCTACACCTTC. Translating it yields CASSQDDRIYGYTF. The whole variable domain, remainder taken from reference TRBV14 and TRBJ1-2, is EAGVTQFPSHSVIEKGQTVTLRCDPISGHDNLYWYRRVMGKEIKFLLHFVKESKQDESGMPNNRFLAERTGGTYSTLKVQPAELEDSGVYFCASSQDDRIYGYTFGSGTRLTVV.

The chain has TRBV30 and TRBJ1-6; D ambiguous. The CDR3 spans 16 residues. Germline CDR1 GTSNPN, CDR2 SVGIG (reference sequence). The V gene lost 4 bases and the J gene lost 0 bases, with 13 bases spanning the gap. The CDR3 spells CAWNEGWSSYNSPLHF. CDR3 nucleotide sequence: TGTGCCTGGAACGAGGGATGGAGCTCCTATAATTCACCCCTCCACTTT.

This chain uses TRBV2 with TRBJ2-7; 7 bases are shared with TRBD2. The CDR3 length is 13 residues. Germline V gene data show CDR1 as SNHLY and CDR2 as FYNNEI. The V gene end was trimmed by 4 bases and the J gene end by 2 bases; junction bases not matched to a gene: 2. The CDR3 protein is CASSGEGPYEQYF. CDR3 sequence (DNA): TGTGCCAGCAGTGGGGAGGGACCCTACGAGCAGTACTTC.

The genes are TRBV5-1 and TRBJ1-2; 7 positions agree with TRBD1. Germline V gene data show CDR1 as SGHRS and CDR2 as YFSETQ. There are 14 residues in the CDR3. V trimming: 4 bases; J trimming: 4 bases; junction bases outside the gene matches: 7. CDR3 protein: CASSIGQAVYGYTF. CDR3 bases: TGCGCCAGCAGCATCGGACAGGCCGTCTATGGCTACACCTTC.

This clone has only one observation. The genes are TRBV4-1 and TRBJ1-2, with 10 nucleotides matching TRBD1. Per the germline V gene, CDR1 is MGHRA and CDR2 is YSYEKL. This CDR3 is 17 amino acids long. V was pared by 0 bases and J by 3 bases, with 7 bases of the junction left unmatched. The CDR3 sequence: CASSQDVLGTGDYGYTF. The DNA of the CDR3 is TGCGCCAGCAGCCAAGATGTCCTTGGGACAGGGGACTATGGCTACACCTTC.

In its sample, this clone was seen a few times. The V gene is TRBV13, the J gene TRBJ1-4, with 7 nucleotides matching TRBD1. CDR1 is PRHDT, CDR2 FYEKMQ, per germline (reference sequence). The ends lost 5 bases at V and 4 bases at J; junction bases unmatched: 10. The CDR3 extends over 16 amino acids. CDR3: CASSIGPTGFNEKLFF. The CDR3 nucleotides read TGTGCCAGCAGCATCGGACCGACAGGGTTTAATGAAAAACTGTTTTTT.

The rearrangement joins TRBV4-2 to TRBJ1-2; D is perhaps TRBD1 (5 bases). Trimming took 5 bases from V and 2 from J, leaving 15 bases between them. From germline, CDR1 is LGHNA and CDR2 YNFKEQ. The CDR3 loop spans 15 amino acids. As DNA, the CDR3 is TGTGCCAGCAGCGATACAGGTCAACCAAACTATGGCTACACCTTC. This codes for CASSDTGQPNYGYTF.

This chain links TRBV7-9 with TRBJ2-1; D is unresolved. Germline values: CDR1 SEHNR, CDR2 FQNEAQ (reference sequence). There are 12 residues in the CDR3. V lost 1 base and J lost 5, with 3 bases in between. The chain's CDR3 is CASSLVDNEQFF. Here the CDR3 DNA reads TGTGCCAGCAGCTTAGTAGACAATGAGCAGTTCTTC.